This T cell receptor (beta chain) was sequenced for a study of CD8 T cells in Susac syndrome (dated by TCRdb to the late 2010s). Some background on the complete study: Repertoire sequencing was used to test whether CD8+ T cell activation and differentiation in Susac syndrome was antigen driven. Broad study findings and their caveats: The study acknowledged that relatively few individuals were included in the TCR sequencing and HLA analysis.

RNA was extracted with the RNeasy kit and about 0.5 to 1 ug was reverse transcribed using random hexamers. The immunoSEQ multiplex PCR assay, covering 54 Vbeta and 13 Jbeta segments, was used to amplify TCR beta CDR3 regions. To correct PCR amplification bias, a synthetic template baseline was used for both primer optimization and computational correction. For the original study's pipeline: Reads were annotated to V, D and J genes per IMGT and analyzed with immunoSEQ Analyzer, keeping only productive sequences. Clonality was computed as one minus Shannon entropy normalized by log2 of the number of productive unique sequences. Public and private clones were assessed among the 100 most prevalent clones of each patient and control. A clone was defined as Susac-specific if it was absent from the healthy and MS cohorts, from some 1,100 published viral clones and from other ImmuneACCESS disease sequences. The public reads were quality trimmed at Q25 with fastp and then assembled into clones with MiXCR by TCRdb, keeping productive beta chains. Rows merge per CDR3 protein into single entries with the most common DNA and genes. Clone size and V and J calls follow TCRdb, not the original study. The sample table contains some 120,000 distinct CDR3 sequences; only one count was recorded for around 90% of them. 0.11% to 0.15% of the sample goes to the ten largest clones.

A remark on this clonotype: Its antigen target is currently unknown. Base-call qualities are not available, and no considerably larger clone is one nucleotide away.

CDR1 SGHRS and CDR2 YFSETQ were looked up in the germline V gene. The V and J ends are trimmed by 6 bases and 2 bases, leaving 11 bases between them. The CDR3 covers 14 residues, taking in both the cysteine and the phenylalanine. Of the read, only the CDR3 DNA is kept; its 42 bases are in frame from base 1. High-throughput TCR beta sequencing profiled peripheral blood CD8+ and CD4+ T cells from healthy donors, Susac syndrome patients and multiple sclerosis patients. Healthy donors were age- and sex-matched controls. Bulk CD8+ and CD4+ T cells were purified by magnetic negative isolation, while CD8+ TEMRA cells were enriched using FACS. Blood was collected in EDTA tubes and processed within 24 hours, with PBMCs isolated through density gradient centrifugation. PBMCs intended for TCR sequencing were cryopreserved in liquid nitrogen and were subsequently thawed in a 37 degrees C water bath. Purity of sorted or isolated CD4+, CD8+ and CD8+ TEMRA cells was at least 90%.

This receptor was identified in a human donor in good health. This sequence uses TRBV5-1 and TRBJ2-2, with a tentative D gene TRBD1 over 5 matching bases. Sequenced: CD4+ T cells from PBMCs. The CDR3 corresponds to CASTADRNTGELFF. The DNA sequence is TGCGCCAGCACTGCCGACAGAAACACCGGGGAGCTGTTTTTT.